This T cell receptor beta chain originates from a study of cytomegalovirus exposure and HLA in healthy donors. Use of 60 Vbeta and 13 Jbeta primers characterized the PCR. Using immunoSEQ multiplex PCR, the repertoire was profiled, and TCRdb retains in-frame clones only, with some absent. The repertoire holds approximately 150,000 clones, with less than 85% as singletons. V lost 6 bases and J lost 4; bases outside the gene matches: 9. From germline, CDR1 is SGHRS and CDR2 YFSETQ. The CDR3 length is 14 residues. This TCR derives from a man aged 35-49 years in good health and CMV-seronegative. The sample taken for sequencing was PBMCs. The chain links TRBV5-1 to TRBJ2-5; 7 bases are a match to TRBD2. The CDR3 region has the DNA TGCGCCAGCACCCTGACTAGCCCATCAGAGACCCAGTACTTC. Amino acids: CASTLTSPSETQYF.